These 21 T cell receptor beta chains were sequenced from one sample in a study of T cell changes during pregnancy in multiple sclerosis. Generated by immunoSEQ multiplex PCR, the TCRdb table keeps only in-frame clones and is missing some. The table includes 90,000 to 95,000 clones, 91% detected once. The sequenced sample was peripheral blood, obtained before pregnancy. These receptors were obtained from a female donor with multiple sclerosis, enrolled in a pregnancy study.

CDR3 bases: TGTGCCAGCAGCTTAGAGTCCACAGAAGTCTCCTACAATGAGCAGTTCTTC. Its translation is CASSLESTEVSYNEQFF. This sequence joins TRBV7-6 and TRBJ2-1; D gene unclear. The CDR3 loop spans 17 amino acids. Germline lookup yields CDR1 SGHVS and CDR2 FNYEAQ. V dropped 1 base and J dropped 0 bases, with 13 bases sitting between them.

The rearrangement joins TRBV7-9 to TRBJ1-1; TRBD1 is a possible D gene (5 bases). Germline V gives CDR1 SEHNR, CDR2 FQNEAQ (reference sequence). V was clipped by 3 bases and J by 4 bases, with 9 bases between them. The CDR3 sequence is 13 residues long. This CDR3 reads CASSLVTATEAFF. The CDR3 DNA sequence: TGTGCCAGCAGCTTGGTGACAGCCACTGAAGCTTTCTTT. The full variable domain, its missing parts supplied by reference TRBV7-9 and TRBJ1-1, is DTGVSQNPRHKITKRGQNVTFRCDPISEHNRLYWYRQTLGQGPEFLTYFQNEAQLEKSRLLSDRFSAERPKGSFSTLEIQRTEQGDSAMYLCASSLVTATEAFFGQGTRLTVV.

The gene calls are TRBV2 and TRBJ1-1; possible D gene TRBD1, 6 bases. Deletions cut 6 bases from V and 7 bases from J, with 12 bases between. The CDR3 totals 12 residues. Germline loops: CDR1 SNHLY, CDR2 FYNNEI. CDR3 DNA sequence: TGTGCCAGCAGGATGGCAGGGGTTGAAGCTTTCTTT. Its protein product is CASRMAGVEAFF.

The chain uses TRBV28 and TRBJ1-5; no clear D gene. V was cut by 8 bases and J by 0 bases, with 14 bases left in between. CDR3 size: 15 residues. Per the germline V gene, CDR1 is MDHEN and CDR2 is SYDVKM. The CDR3, as DNA: TGTGCCAGCCGGGGAGGGCAGACTAGCAATCAGCCCCAGCATTTT. As protein: CASRGGQTSNQPQHF.

V usage is TRBV11-2 and J usage is TRBJ2-3; 8 bases fit TRBD1. This CDR3 comprises 15 residues. Germline V gene data show CDR1 as SGHAT and CDR2 as FQNNGV. With 4 bases clipped from V and 7 bases from J, the junction kept 10 bases outside the gene matches. The CDR3 bases are TGTGCCAGCAGCTCGCAGGGGGCCAAAGGGAATACGCAGTATTTT. Encoded protein: CASSSQGAKGNTQYF.

CDR3: CASSAGGEENTEAFF. Here the CDR3 DNA reads TGTGCCAGCAGCGCAGGGGGAGAAGAGAACACTGAAGCTTTCTTT. The chain links TRBV9 to TRBJ1-1; 7 bases fit TRBD1. The CDR3 has 15 amino acids. CDR1 and CDR2 from the germline V gene are SGDLS and YYNGEE. The J segment lost 1 base and the V segment lost 3 bases, leaving 6 bases of the junction unmatched.

V gene TRBV6-5 combines with J gene TRBJ1-2; no firm D call. CDR1 is MNHEY, CDR2 SVGAGI, per germline. The CDR3 extends over 15 amino acids. V lost 2 bases and J 7 bases, leaving 17 bases between the germline ends. In DNA, the CDR3 is TGTGCCAGCAGTTACGCGTACCGGGAGGCCTCTGGCTACACCTTC. It encodes CASSYAYREASGYTF.

This clone was observed once. The chain combines TRBV15 with TRBJ2-6; D is perhaps TRBD1 (5 bases). In germline, CDR1 is LNHNV, CDR2 YYDKDF (reference sequence). Trimming took off 8 bases at V and 0 bases at J, with 14 bases between the two ends. The CDR3 covers 16 residues. Here the CDR3 reads CATLKGSGSGANVLTF. The DNA of the CDR3 is TGTGCCACCCTAAAGGGGTCCGGCTCTGGGGCCAACGTCCTGACTTTC.

The CDR3 loop is CASSGQGTSGNTIYF. DNA of the CDR3: TGTGCCAGCAGCGGACAGGGCACCTCTGGAAACACCATATATTTT. The chain is built from TRBV6-1 and TRBJ1-3, with 8 bases that match TRBD1. CDR3 size: 15 residues. Germline CDR1 MNHNS, CDR2 SASEGT. After removal of 6 bases from V and 0 bases from J, the junction contained 4 bases not matched to a gene.

The chain carries TRBV5-4 and TRBJ2-5; 7 bases line up with TRBD1. CDR3 size: 15 residues. In germline, CDR1 is SGHNT, CDR2 YYREEE (reference sequence). V lost 0 bases, J lost 4 bases, and 6 bases stayed unmatched. The CDR3 loop reads CASSLATGQRETQYF. The CDR3, as DNA: TGTGCCAGCAGCTTGGCCACGGGACAGAGAGAGACCCAGTACTTC.

This chain links TRBV6-5 with TRBJ1-1; TRBD1 aligns across 7 bases. Germline trimming cut 2 bases from V and 3 bases from J; bases unmatched to any gene: 3. This CDR3 is 14 amino acids long. The V gene's germline CDR1 is MNHEY and CDR2 SVGAGI. CDR3: CASSYQGEYTEAFF. In DNA form, the CDR3 reads TGTGCCAGCAGTTACCAGGGGGAGTACACTGAAGCTTTCTTT.

This sequence joins TRBV20-1 and TRBJ1-2, with a weak D call TRBD1 (5 bases). V lost 2 bases and J lost 8, with 9 bases in between. The CDR3 totals 11 residues. Germline CDR1 DFQATT, CDR2 SNEGSKA (reference sequence). The CDR3, as DNA: TGCAGTGCTAGAAGCGGGGCGGGCTACACCTTC. It encodes CSARSGAGYTF.

This chain uses TRBV5-1 with TRBJ1-5; 10 bases match TRBD1. Germline trimming cut 3 bases from V and 1 base from J; bases unmatched to any gene: 4. Germline V gene data show CDR1 as SGHRS and CDR2 as YFSETQ. This CDR3 is 16 amino acids long. As DNA, the CDR3 is TGCGCCAGCAGCTGGGGGACAGGGGAAAGCAATCAGCCCCAGCATTTT. It codes for CASSWGTGESNQPQHF.

This clone was seen only once. The chain is built from TRBV6-5 and TRBJ1-3; D is uncertain. Germline V lookup: CDR1 MNHEY, CDR2 SVGAGI. The CDR3 runs 14 residues. Trimming stripped 0 bases from V and 3 bases from J, with 6 bases between. CDR3: CASSYSADGNTIYF. The DNA for the CDR3 is TGTGCCAGCAGTTACTCGGCGGATGGAAACACCATATATTTT.

The V and J genes are TRBV5-4 and TRBJ2-3, with 9 bases that match TRBD2. Germline V lookup: CDR1 SGHNT, CDR2 YYREEE (reference sequence). This CDR3 is 15 amino acids long. V trimming: 0 bases; J trimming: 4 bases; junction bases outside the gene matches: 3. CDR3 nucleotide sequence: TGTGCCAGCAGCTTGGGATTAGCGGGGGCAGATACGCAGTATTTT. This sequence encodes CASSLGLAGADTQYF. Full variable domain (rest looked up from reference TRBV5-4 and TRBJ2-3): ETGVTQSPTHLIKTRGQQVTLRCSSQSGHNTVSWYQQALGQGPQFIFQYYREEENGRGNFPPRFSGLQFPNYSSELNVNALELDDSALYLCASSLGLAGADTQYFGPGTRLTVL.

V gene TRBV7-2 combines with J gene TRBJ2-3; TRBD2 matches at 8 bases. Looked up from germline, CDR1 is SGHTA and CDR2 is FQGNSA. V was clipped by 4 bases and J by 8 bases; unmatched bases: 14. The CDR3 is 16 residues long. Here the CDR3 DNA reads TGTGCCAGCAGCTCGGTAGGGGGACTAGGGATCTCTACGCAGTATTTT. Its translation: CASSSVGGLGISTQYF.

The chain combines TRBV7-9 with TRBJ2-7, with a possible D match to TRBD2 (6 bases). CDR1 and CDR2 from the germline V gene are SEHNR and FQNEAQ (reference sequence). The CDR3 spans 14 residues. V was shortened by 3 bases and J by 3 bases, with 12 bases between the two germline ends. CDR3 DNA: TGTGCCAGCAGCTTGAGGGACTTTAGCTACGAGCAGTACTTC. It encodes CASSLRDFSYEQYF. Full variable domain (remainder filled in from reference TRBV7-9 and TRBJ2-7): DTGVSQNPRHKITKRGQNVTFRCDPISEHNRLYWYRQTLGQGPEFLTYFQNEAQLEKSRLLSDRFSAERPKGSFSTLEIQRTEQGDSAMYLCASSLRDFSYEQYFGPGTRLTVT.

V gene TRBV7-2 combines with J gene TRBJ1-1; TRBD1 is a possible D gene (6 bases). The CDR3 covers 14 residues. CDR1 and CDR2 (germline): SGHTA, FQGNSA. Trimming shortened V by 2 bases and J by 5 bases, and 12 bases separated the two germline ends. CDR3: CASSLKQGGTEAFF. Here the CDR3 DNA reads TGTGCCAGCAGCTTAAAACAGGGTGGGACTGAAGCTTTCTTT.

The V gene is TRBV29-1, the J gene TRBJ1-1, with D possibly TRBD1 on 6 matching bases. This CDR3 comprises 14 residues. Germline V gene lookup returns CDR1 SQVTM and CDR2 ANQGSEA. The V end lost 4 bases, the J end lost 1 base, and 13 bases lay between the germline ends. This CDR3 is CSVGVDSQNTEAFF. CDR3 nucleotide sequence: TGCAGCGTTGGTGTGGACAGCCAGAACACTGAAGCTTTCTTT.

The chain links TRBV11-2 to TRBJ2-2, with a tentative D call TRBD2 (7 bases). V was clipped by 5 bases and J by 6 bases, with 16 bases between them. The germline gives CDR1 SGHAT, CDR2 FQNNGV. This CDR3 is 15 amino acids long. As DNA, the CDR3 is TGTGCCAGCAGCCCCGTGGGGGGGGCGGCCGGGGAGCTGTTTTTT. Residues: CASSPVGGAAGELFF.

The chain recombines TRBV19 with TRBJ1-4, with D possibly being TRBD1 (5 bases). CDR3 size: 15 residues. Germline V lookup: CDR1 LNHDA, CDR2 SQIVND (reference sequence). V was clipped by 9 bases and J by 5 bases, with 19 bases between them. DNA of the CDR3: TGTGCCAGCCAAACTAAGGGAGGGGTAAATGAAAAACTGTTTTTT. As protein: CASQTKGGVNEKLFF.